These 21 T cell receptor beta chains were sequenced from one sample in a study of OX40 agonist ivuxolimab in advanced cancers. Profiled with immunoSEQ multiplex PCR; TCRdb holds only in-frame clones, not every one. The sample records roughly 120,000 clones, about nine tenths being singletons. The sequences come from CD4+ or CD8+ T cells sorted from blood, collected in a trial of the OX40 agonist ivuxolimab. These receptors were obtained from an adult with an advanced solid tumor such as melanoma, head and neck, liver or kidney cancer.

The CDR3 region has the DNA TGTGCCAGCAGCTCCTCCGGGACTAGCGGGGACTATGAGCAGTTCTTC. This encodes CASSSSGTSGDYEQFF. The gene calls are TRBV7-3 and TRBJ2-1, with 13 bases fitting TRBD2. V was pared by 4 bases and J by 8 bases, with 8 bases of the junction left unmatched. Germline V gene lookup returns CDR1 SGHTA and CDR2 FQGTGA. The CDR3 runs 16 residues.

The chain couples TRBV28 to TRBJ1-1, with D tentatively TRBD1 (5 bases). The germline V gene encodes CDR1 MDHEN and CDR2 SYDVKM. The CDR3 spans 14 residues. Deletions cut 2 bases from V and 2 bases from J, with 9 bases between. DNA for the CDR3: TGTGCCAGCAGTTTAGCGGGGGTAAACACTGAAGCTTTCTTT. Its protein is CASSLAGVNTEAFF.

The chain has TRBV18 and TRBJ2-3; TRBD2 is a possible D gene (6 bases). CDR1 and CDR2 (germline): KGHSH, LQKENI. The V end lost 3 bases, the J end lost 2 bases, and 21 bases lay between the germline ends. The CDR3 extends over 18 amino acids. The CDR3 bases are TGTGCCAGCTCACCCTCCGGAAATCGGGACTCCATCACAGATACGCAGTATTTT. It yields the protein CASSPSGNRDSITDTQYF.

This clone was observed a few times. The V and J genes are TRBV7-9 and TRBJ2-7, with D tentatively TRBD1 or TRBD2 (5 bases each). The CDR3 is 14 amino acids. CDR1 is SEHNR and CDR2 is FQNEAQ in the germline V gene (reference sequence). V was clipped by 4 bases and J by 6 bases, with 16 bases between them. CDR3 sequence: CASSSRVARGEQYF. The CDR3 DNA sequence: TGTGCCAGCAGCTCCAGGGTTGCTCGGGGCGAGCAGTACTTC.

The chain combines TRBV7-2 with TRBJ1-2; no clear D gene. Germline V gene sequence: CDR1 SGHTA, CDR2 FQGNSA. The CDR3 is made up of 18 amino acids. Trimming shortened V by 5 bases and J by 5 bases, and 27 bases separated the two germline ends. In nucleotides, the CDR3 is TGTGCCAGCAGCCCCCGGGGTTTGTCCAGAAGACTTAGGTATGGCTACACCTTC. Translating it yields CASSPRGLSRRLRYGYTF.

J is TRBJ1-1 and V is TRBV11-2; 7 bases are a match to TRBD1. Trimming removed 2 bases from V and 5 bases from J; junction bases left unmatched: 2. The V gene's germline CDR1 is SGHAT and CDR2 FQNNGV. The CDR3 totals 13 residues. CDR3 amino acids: CASSLIRGTEAFF. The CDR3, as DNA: TGTGCCAGCAGCTTAATCAGGGGGACTGAAGCTTTCTTT. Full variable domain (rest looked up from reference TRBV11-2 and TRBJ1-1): EAGVAQSPRYKIIEKRQSVAFWCNPISGHATLYWYQQILGQGPKLLIQFQNNGVVDDSQLPKDRFSAERLKGVDSTLKIQPAKLEDSAVYLCASSLIRGTEAFFGQGTRLTVV.

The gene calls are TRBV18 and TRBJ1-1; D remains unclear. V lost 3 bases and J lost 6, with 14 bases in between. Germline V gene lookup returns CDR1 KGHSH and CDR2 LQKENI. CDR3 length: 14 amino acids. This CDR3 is CASSPKLTDPEAFF. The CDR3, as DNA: TGTGCCAGCTCACCGAAGTTGACGGATCCTGAAGCTTTCTTT.

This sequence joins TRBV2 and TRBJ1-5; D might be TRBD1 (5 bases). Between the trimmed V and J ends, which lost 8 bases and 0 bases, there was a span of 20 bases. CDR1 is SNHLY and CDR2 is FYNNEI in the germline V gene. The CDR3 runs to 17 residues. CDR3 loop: CASCGANEPNSNQPQHF. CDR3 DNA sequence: TGTGCCAGCTGCGGGGCGAACGAGCCGAATAGCAATCAGCCCCAGCATTTT.

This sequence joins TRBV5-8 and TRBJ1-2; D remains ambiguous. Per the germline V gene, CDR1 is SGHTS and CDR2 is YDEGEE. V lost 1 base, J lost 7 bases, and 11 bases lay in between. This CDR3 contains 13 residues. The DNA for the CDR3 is TGTGCCAGCAGCTTGTCGGTACCGGGTGGCTACACCTTC. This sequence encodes CASSLSVPGGYTF.

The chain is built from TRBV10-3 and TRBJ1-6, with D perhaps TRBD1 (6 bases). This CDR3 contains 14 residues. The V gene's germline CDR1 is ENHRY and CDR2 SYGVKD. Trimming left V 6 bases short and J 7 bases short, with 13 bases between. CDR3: CAIRGTGSNSPLHF. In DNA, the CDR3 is TGTGCCATCAGGGGTACAGGGAGCAATTCACCCCTCCACTTT.

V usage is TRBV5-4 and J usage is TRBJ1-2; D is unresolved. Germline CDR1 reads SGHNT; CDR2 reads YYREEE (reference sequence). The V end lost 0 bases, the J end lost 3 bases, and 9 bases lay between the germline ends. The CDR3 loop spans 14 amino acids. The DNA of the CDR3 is TGTGCCAGCAGCTTGGGCCTAGAAGACTATGGCTACACCTTC. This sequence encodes CASSLGLEDYGYTF.

This CDR3 is CASSQGTGGTNEKLFF. For the CDR3, the DNA is TGTGCCAGCAGCCAAGGGACAGGGGGAACTAATGAAAAACTGTTTTTT. The chain links TRBV7-2 to TRBJ1-4; TRBD1 matches 11 bases. The CDR3 contains 16 residues. V gave up 5 bases and J gave up 1 base; unmatched junction bases: 3. Germline assignment: CDR1 SGHTA and CDR2 FQGNSA.

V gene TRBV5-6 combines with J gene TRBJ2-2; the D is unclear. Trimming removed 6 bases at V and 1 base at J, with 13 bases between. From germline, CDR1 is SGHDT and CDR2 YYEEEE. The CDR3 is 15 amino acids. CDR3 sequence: CASKYTPGNTGELFF. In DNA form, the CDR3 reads TGTGCCAGCAAGTATACCCCAGGGAACACCGGGGAGCTGTTTTTT. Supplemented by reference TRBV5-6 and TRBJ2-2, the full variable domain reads DAGVTQSPTHLIKTRGQQVTLRCSPKSGHDTVSWYQQALGQGPQFIFQYYEEEERQRGNFPDRFSGHQFPNYSSELNVNALLLGDSALYLCASKYTPGNTGELFFGEGSRLTVL.

The CDR3 here is CAISESRLADPSTDTQYF. CDR3 DNA: TGTGCCATCAGTGAGTCGAGACTAGCGGACCCTAGCACAGATACGCAGTATTTT. This chain connects TRBV10-3 to TRBJ2-3; 9 bases are shared with TRBD2. The V gene's germline CDR1 is ENHRY and CDR2 SYGVKD. The CDR3 is 18 residues long. The V gene end was trimmed by 0 bases and the J gene end by 0 bases; junction bases not matched to a gene: 7.

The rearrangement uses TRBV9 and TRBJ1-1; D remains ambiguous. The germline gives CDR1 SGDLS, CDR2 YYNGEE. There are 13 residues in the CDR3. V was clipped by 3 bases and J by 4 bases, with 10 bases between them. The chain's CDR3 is CASSGQYGTEAFF. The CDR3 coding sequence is TGTGCCAGCAGCGGCCAGTACGGCACTGAAGCTTTCTTT.

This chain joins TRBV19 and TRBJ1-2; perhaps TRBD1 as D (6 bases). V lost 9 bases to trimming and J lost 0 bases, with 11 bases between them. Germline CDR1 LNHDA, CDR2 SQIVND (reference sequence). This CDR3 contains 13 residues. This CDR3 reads CASQGQTNYGYTF. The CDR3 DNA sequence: TGTGCCAGCCAAGGACAGACTAACTATGGCTACACCTTC. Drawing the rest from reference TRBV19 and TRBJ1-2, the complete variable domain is DGGITQSPKYLFRKEGQNVTLSCEQNLNHDAMYWYRQDPGQGLRLIYYSQIVNDFQKGDIAEGYSVSREKKESFPLTVTSAQKNPTAFYLCASQGQTNYGYTFGSGTRLTVV.

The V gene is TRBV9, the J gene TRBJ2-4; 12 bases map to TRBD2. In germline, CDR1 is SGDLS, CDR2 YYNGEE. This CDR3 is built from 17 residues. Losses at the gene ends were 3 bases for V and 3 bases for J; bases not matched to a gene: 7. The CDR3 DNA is TGTGCCAGCAGCGGACGCCTAGCGGGAGGGCACAAAAACATTCAGTACTTC. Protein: CASSGRLAGGHKNIQYF.

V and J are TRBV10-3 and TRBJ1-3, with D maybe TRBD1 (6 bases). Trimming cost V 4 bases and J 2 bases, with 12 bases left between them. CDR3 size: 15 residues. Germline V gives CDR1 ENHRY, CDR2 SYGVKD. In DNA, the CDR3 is TGTGCCATCAGTGCGGGGGCCGCAGCTGGAAACACCATATATTTT. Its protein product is CAISAGAAAGNTIYF.

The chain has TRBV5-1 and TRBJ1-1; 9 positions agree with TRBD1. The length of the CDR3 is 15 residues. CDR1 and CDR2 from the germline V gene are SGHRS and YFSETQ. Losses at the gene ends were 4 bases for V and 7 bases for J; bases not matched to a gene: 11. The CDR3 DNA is TGCGCCAGCAGCCCCCGGGACAGGGCTGACGGTGAAGCTTTCTTT. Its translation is CASSPRDRADGEAFF.

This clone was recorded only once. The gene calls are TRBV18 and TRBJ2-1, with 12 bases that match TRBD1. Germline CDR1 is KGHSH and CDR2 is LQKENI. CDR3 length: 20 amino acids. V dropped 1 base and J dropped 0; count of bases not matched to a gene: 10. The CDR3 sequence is CASSPLAGQGAESSYNEQFF. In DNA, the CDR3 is TGTGCCAGCTCACCACTCGCGGGACAGGGGGCCGAGAGCTCCTACAATGAGCAGTTCTTC.

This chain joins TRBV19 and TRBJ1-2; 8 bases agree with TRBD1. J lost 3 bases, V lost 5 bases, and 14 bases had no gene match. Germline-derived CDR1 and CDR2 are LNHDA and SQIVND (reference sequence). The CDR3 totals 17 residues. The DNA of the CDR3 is TGTGCCAGTAGTGCTACCCGGACAGGGTTTTTATACTATGGCTACACCTTC. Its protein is CASSATRTGFLYYGYTF.